The 22 T cell receptor beta chains given below trace back to one sample, sequenced in a study of cytomegalovirus exposure and HLA in healthy donors. The data were produced by immunoSEQ multiplex PCR, yet TCRdb's version contains in-frame clones alone and is incomplete. The table lists more than 250,000 clones, about 92% of them singletons. The sequenced sample was PBMCs. Receptors were obtained from a woman aged 25 to 39 in good health and CMV-seronegative.

The rearrangement links TRBV14 to TRBJ2-4; D possibly corresponds to TRBD1 (6 bases). CDR1 and CDR2 from the germline V gene are SGHDN and FVKESK. The CDR3 sequence is 12 residues long. V was pared by 1 base and J by 13 bases, with 11 bases between. CDR3 residues: CASSQGDTAQYF. In DNA form, the CDR3 reads TGTGCCAGCAGCCAAGGGGACACAGCGCAGTACTTC.

This chain connects TRBV6-5 to TRBJ1-1; D is unclear. The germline CDR1 and CDR2 sequences are MNHEY and SVGAGI. The CDR3 runs 14 residues. Trimming removed 7 bases at V and 0 bases at J, with 12 bases between. The CDR3, as DNA: TGTGCCAGCAAGATCCGGGAGATGAACACTGAAGCTTTCTTT. Its translation: CASKIREMNTEAFF.

The rearrangement links TRBV5-1 to TRBJ1-1; 9 nucleotides match TRBD1. Germline CDR1 SGHRS, CDR2 YFSETQ. There are 14 residues in the CDR3. Trimming removed 6 bases from V and 4 bases from J; junction bases left unmatched: 7. The CDR3 protein is CASKTGQGGTEAFF. Written as DNA, the CDR3 is TGCGCCAGCAAAACGGGACAGGGAGGCACTGAAGCTTTCTTT. The whole variable domain, remainder taken from reference TRBV5-1 and TRBJ1-1, is KAGVTQTPRYLIKTRGQQVTLSCSPISGHRSVSWYQQTPGQGLQFLFEYFSETQRNKGNFPGRFSGRQFSNSRSEMNVSTLELGDSALYLCASKTGQGGTEAFFGQGTRLTVV.

The genes are TRBV28 and TRBJ2-3, with 9 bases identical to TRBD2. Germline trimming cut 1 base from V and 4 bases from J; bases unmatched to any gene: 6. CDR1 is MDHEN and CDR2 is SYDVKM in the germline V gene. The CDR3 covers 16 residues. DNA for the CDR3: TGTGCCAGCAGTTTATTCGCTAGCGGGATCCCAGATACGCAGTATTTT. Translated: CASSLFASGIPDTQYF.

V is TRBV5-1 and J is TRBJ2-3; no reliable D call. The CDR3 totals 16 residues. Germline loops: CDR1 SGHRS, CDR2 YFSETQ. V dropped 4 bases and J dropped 0 bases, with 15 bases sitting between them. The CDR3 spells CASSARQATSTDTQYF. The CDR3 DNA is TGCGCCAGCAGCGCGCGCCAAGCGACTAGCACAGATACGCAGTATTTT.

The CDR3 coding sequence is TGTGCCAGCTCACAAACTAGCGGGGGGGCTTACTACGAGCAGTACTTC. Translation gives CASSQTSGGAYYEQYF. The J gene is TRBJ2-7, the V gene TRBV18; the match to TRBD2 covers 13 bases. Germline CDR1 reads KGHSH; CDR2 reads LQKENI. Unmatched junction bases numbered 6, after V lost 4 bases and J lost 3 bases. The CDR3 covers 16 residues. Drawing the rest from reference TRBV18 and TRBJ2-7, the complete variable domain is NAGVMQNPRHLVRRRGQEARLRCSPMKGHSHVYWYRQLPEEGLKFMVYLQKENIIDESGMPKERFSAEFPKEGPSILRIQQVVRGDSAAYFCASSQTSGGAYYEQYFGPGTRLTVT.

This sequence joins TRBV12-5 and TRBJ2-7; D gene uncertain. V was shortened by 6 bases and J by 0 bases, with 3 bases between the two germline ends. CDR1 and CDR2 from the germline V gene are LGHNT and FRNRAP. The CDR3 has 11 amino acids. Here the CDR3 reads CASGTSYEQYF. The CDR3 DNA reads TGTGCTAGTGGGACCTCCTACGAGCAGTACTTC.

This chain joins TRBV9 and TRBJ1-2; the D gene is possibly TRBD1 (6 bases). V gave up 2 bases and J gave up 8 bases, with 10 bases separating them. From germline, CDR1 is SGDLS and CDR2 YYNGEE. The CDR3 is 12 amino acids. CDR3 sequence: CASSVTGWGYTF. CDR3 nucleotide sequence: TGTGCCAGCAGCGTCACAGGGTGGGGCTACACCTTC.

The gene calls are TRBV19 and TRBJ2-2, with D maybe TRBD2 (5 bases). V was pared by 5 bases and J by 1 base, with 11 bases between. This CDR3 comprises 15 residues. From germline, CDR1 is LNHDA and CDR2 SQIVND (reference sequence). CDR3 residues: CASSPIGMNTGELFF. The CDR3 nucleotides read TGTGCCAGTAGTCCCATCGGGATGAACACCGGGGAGCTGTTTTTT.

CDR3 sequence: CASSQGLGAANEKLFF. CDR3 DNA sequence: TGCGCCAGCAGCCAAGGCCTGGGGGCAGCTAATGAAAAACTGTTTTTT. The chain couples TRBV4-3 to TRBJ1-4; TRBD1 might be the D (6 bases). V was pared by 1 base and J by 3 bases, with 12 bases between. Germline lookup yields CDR1 LGHNA and CDR2 YSLEER. CDR3 size: 16 residues.

The chain joins TRBV19 to TRBJ1-4; no definite D call. The CDR3 consists of 12 residues. The germline CDR1 and CDR2 sequences are LNHDA and SQIVND (reference sequence). The V gene lost 4 bases and the J gene lost 8 bases, with 8 bases spanning the gap. CDR3 amino acids: CASSTTGEKLFF. In DNA, the CDR3 is TGTGCCAGTAGTACGACCGGGGAAAAACTGTTTTTT. The full variable domain, with the rest looked up from reference TRBV19 and TRBJ1-4, is DGGITQSPKYLFRKEGQNVTLSCEQNLNHDAMYWYRQDPGQGLRLIYYSQIVNDFQKGDIAEGYSVSREKKESFPLTVTSAQKNPTAFYLCASSTTGEKLFFGSGTQLSVL.

The V call is TRBV13, the J call TRBJ1-2; TRBD1 aligns across 8 bases. Germline CDR1 is PRHDT and CDR2 is FYEKMQ (reference sequence). This CDR3 contains 13 residues. With 5 bases clipped from V and 8 bases from J, the junction kept 7 bases outside the gene matches. CDR3 DNA: TGTGCCAGCAGCACCCGGACAGGGACCGGCTACACCTTC. Its translation: CASSTRTGTGYTF.

J is TRBJ1-5 and V is TRBV28; D not resolved. This CDR3 is 12 amino acids long. CDR1 MDHEN and CDR2 SYDVKM come from the germline V gene. V was cut by 3 bases and J by 6 bases, with 6 bases left in between. The CDR3 spells CASSLGFQPQHF. CDR3 bases: TGTGCCAGCAGTTTGGGGTTTCAGCCCCAGCATTTT.

This clone was observed once. The V gene is TRBV5-1, the J gene TRBJ1-2; D remains unclear. From germline, CDR1 is SGHRS and CDR2 YFSETQ. The CDR3 contains 14 residues. The V end lost 4 bases, the J end lost 4 bases, and 14 bases lay between the germline ends. DNA of the CDR3: TGCGCCAGCAGCCCCCCGGGAGCGGGCTATGGCTACACCTTC. Amino acids: CASSPPGAGYGYTF.

A single count supports this clone. The genes are TRBV6-1 and TRBJ2-1; D perhaps matches TRBD2 (6 bases). The V end was cut by 4 bases, the J end by 1 base, with 14 bases between. The germline V gene has CDR1 MNHNS and CDR2 SASEGT. CDR3 length equals 16 residues. The CDR3 spells CASSGGLWGSYNEQFF. The DNA of the CDR3 is TGTGCCAGCAGTGGGGGACTCTGGGGATCCTACAATGAGCAGTTCTTC.

The chain couples TRBV19 to TRBJ2-3, with D unresolved. The CDR3 has 14 amino acids. V gave up 2 bases and J gave up 3 bases, with 9 bases separating them. Germline V CDR1 and CDR2: LNHDA, SQIVND (reference sequence). DNA of the CDR3: TGTGCCAGTAGTATAATAGTGGGAACAGATACGCAGTATTTT. Translating it yields CASSIIVGTDTQYF.

This clone appeared a few times. This chain connects TRBV4-1 to TRBJ2-7; 9 bases map to TRBD2. The CDR3 consists of 18 residues. The germline gives CDR1 MGHRA, CDR2 YSYEKL. Losses at the gene ends were 1 base for V and 0 bases for J; bases not matched to a gene: 10. The chain's CDR3 is CASSQAALAGEVSYEQYF. CDR3 sequence (DNA): TGCGCCAGCAGCCAAGCCGCGTTAGCGGGAGAGGTCTCCTACGAGCAGTACTTC.

This clone was detected once. The genes are TRBV7-6 and TRBJ2-3, with 12 nucleotides matching TRBD2. V shed 5 bases and J 4 bases; nucleotides not matched to a gene: 4. This CDR3 is built from 15 residues. CDR1 is SGHVS, CDR2 FNYEAQ, per germline. CDR3 sequence (DNA): TGTGCCAGCAGCCTGCTAGCGGGAGGGGCAGATACGCAGTATTTT. It codes for CASSLLAGGADTQYF.

The rearrangement uses TRBV5-1 and TRBJ2-7, with D maybe TRBD2 (5 bases). Germline V lookup: CDR1 SGHRS, CDR2 YFSETQ. The CDR3 length is 13 residues. V dropped 0 bases and J dropped 7 bases, with 11 bases sitting between them. The CDR3 is CASSLVLASEQYF. The CDR3 DNA reads TGCGCCAGCAGCTTGGTGCTAGCATCGGAGCAGTACTTC.

This chain links TRBV27 with TRBJ2-7; D is uncertain. From germline, CDR1 is MNHEY and CDR2 SMNVEV (reference sequence). V was cut by 8 bases and J by 7 bases, with 18 bases left in between. The CDR3 loop spans 13 amino acids. CDR3 amino acids: CASRLVGNGEQYF. The CDR3 region has the DNA TGTGCCAGCCGCCTTGTTGGGAACGGAGAGCAGTACTTC.

This rearrangement joins TRBV10-2 to TRBJ1-1, with D possibly being TRBD1 (6 bases). CDR3 length: 13 residues. The V end lost 6 bases, the J end lost 10 bases, and 18 bases lay between the germline ends. Germline V lookup: CDR1 WSHSY, CDR2 SAAADI. CDR3 sequence: CASREGQSRGAFF. CDR3 sequence (DNA): TGCGCCAGCAGGGAAGGACAGTCTCGGGGAGCTTTCTTT.

This chain links TRBV9 with TRBJ2-1; D remains ambiguous. V lost 2 bases to trimming and J lost 7 bases, with 16 bases between them. The CDR3 covers 15 residues. In germline, CDR1 is SGDLS, CDR2 YYNGEE. The CDR3 protein is CASSVSGSPTNEQFF. Here the CDR3 DNA reads TGTGCCAGCAGCGTTTCGGGTTCCCCTACGAATGAGCAGTTCTTC. Full variable domain (missing parts from reference TRBV9 and TRBJ2-1): DSGVTQTPKHLITATGQRVTLRCSPRSGDLSVYWYQQSLDQGLQFLIQYYNGEERAKGNILERFSAQQFPDLHSELNLSSLELGDSALYFCASSVSGSPTNEQFFGPGTRLTVL.